The clone carrying this T cell receptor beta chain was counted many times. Its antigen is unidentified. The data derive from a study of identical twins. Study findings and constraints: The abundant beta clonotypes from cord blood had fewer insertions, and memory repertoires had none of this. The study found excess low generation probability among twin-shared out-of-frame alpha sequences.

This CDR3 has 14 residues. The V gene's germline CDR1 is SEHNR and CDR2 FQNEAQ (reference sequence). Deletions cut 2 bases from V and 6 bases from J, with 11 bases between. After template switching added a universal primer site, the resulting cDNA carried unique molecular identifiers. TCRdb reprocessed the 5' RACE reads via MiXCR and lists one record per CDR3 protein. This sample carries about 240,000 distinct CDR3 sequences, about 10% of them seen once, and the ten largest clones take more than 8.5%. The source of this sequence is a man aged 50 to 59 in good health. The rearrangement joins TRBV7-9 to TRBJ2-1; D is possibly TRBD2 (6 bases). The specimen sequenced was memory T cells sorted from blood. The CDR3 here is CASSLSLTSNEQFF. CDR3 coding DNA: TGTGCCAGCAGCTTAAGTTTGACTAGCAATGAGCAGTTCTTC.